By frequency in the sample, the clone carrying this T cell receptor beta chain is large. The antigen is undetermined. Because the library targeted alpha chains, this beta chain is an off-target read whose size means little. MiXCR, run by TCRdb on the 5' RACE reads, gives a single entry per CDR3 protein. The table has around 170 distinct CDR3 sequences, roughly 36% seen once. Germline V lookup: CDR1 KGHDR, CDR2 SFDVKD. V gave up 9 bases and J gave up 5 bases; unmatched junction bases: 6. This CDR3 is built from 15 residues. These data come from a study of spatial heterogeneity in lung cancer. General observations from the study: Tumoral mutation counts were tracked by counts of expanded intratumoral alpha and beta TCRs.

The time point denotes: sample taken at primary tumor resection. The sequence came from a female donor with early-stage non-small cell lung cancer. The rearrangement joins TRBV24-1 to TRBJ2-3, with 14 nucleotides matching TRBD2. Specimen: lung tumor tissue, collected at surgery. CDR3 protein: CATGGLAGAGDTQYF. In DNA form, the CDR3 reads TGTGCCACCGGGGGACTAGCGGGAGCTGGAGATACGCAGTATTTT.